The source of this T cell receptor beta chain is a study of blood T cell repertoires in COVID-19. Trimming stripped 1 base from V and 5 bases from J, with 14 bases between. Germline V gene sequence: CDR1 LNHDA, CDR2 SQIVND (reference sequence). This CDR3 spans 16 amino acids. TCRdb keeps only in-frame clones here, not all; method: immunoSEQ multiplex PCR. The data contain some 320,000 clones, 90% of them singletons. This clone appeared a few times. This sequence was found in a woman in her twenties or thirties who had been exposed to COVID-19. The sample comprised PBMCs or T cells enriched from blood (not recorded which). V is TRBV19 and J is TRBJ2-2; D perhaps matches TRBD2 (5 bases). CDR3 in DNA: TGTGCCAGTAGTATAGCCCAGCGGAGGTGGACCGGGGAGCTGTTTTTT. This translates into CASSIAQRRWTGELFF. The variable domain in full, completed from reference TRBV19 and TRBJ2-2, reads DGGITQSPKYLFRKEGQNVTLSCEQNLNHDAMYWYRQDPGQGLRLIYYSQIVNDFQKGDIAEGYSVSREKKESFPLTVTSAQKNPTAFYLCASSIAQRRWTGELFFGEGSRLTVL.